This TCR beta chain derives from a study of shared clonotypes between healthy human individuals (TCRdb year 2020). In terms of the full investigation: A couple of women and three men aged 18 to 49 years were included in the cohort. Per donor, leukapheresis produced somewhere between about 0.9 and 9.5 billion PBMCs. For each donor, CD4 naive and CD4 memory were each given three plates, CD8 naive was given two plates, and CD8 memory was given one plate. To estimate repertoire size and how much clonotype sharing occurs between individuals, the study deeply sequenced the blood TCR repertoires of five healthy adults. To increase sequencing depth and limit assay-specific biases, TCR repertoire library preparation and sequencing were carried out by different laboratories using diverse techniques.

The cysteine opens and the phenylalanine closes a CDR3 of 12 amino acids. Only the CDR3 part of the read is kept: 36 bases, read in frame from the first base. Between the V and J ends, shortened by 6 bases and 0 bases respectively, the junction contains 6 bases. Points the paper makes about the study in general: Compared with non-shared clonotypes, clonotypes shared by all four sorted-subset donors had higher generation probabilities. Because the study included a small number of donors, the genetic and exposure-history diversity represented was limited. Pairwise subsampling led to the expectation that sequencing depth would affect the degree of clonotype sharing among donors. Larger estimated clonotype richness was generally found for naive subsets than for memory subsets. Sampling was restricted to blood, and TCR repertoires in tissues likely differ from the TCR repertoires found in blood. Even with the large sequencing depth, rarefaction of the sorted-subset datasets indicated that sequencing was incomplete. Approximately 5% of naive CD4, approximately 3.7% of naive CD8, approximately 2.2% of memory CD4, and about 0.4% of memory CD8 clonotypes were shared across several donors.

CD8 naive samples were obtained by positive selection for CCR7 among CD45RO-negative cells, yielding a CD45RA+CCR7+ population from which TemRA cells were excluded. Healthy HIV-negative adults with no recently reported acute infections or vaccinations were included as donors. All donors were Caucasian adults living in Nashville, Tennessee, USA. Blood was collected by leukapheresis, and PBMCs were isolated by Ficoll-Histopaque density gradient centrifugation and then cryopreserved in liquid nitrogen vapor phase. Analytical flow cytometry was used to check the purity and quantity of each magnetically sorted T cell population. Genomic DNA was isolated from each sorted fraction and quantified by UV absorbance on a Nanodrop 2000c. TCR CDR3 regions were amplified from genomic DNA by multiplex PCR using the deep immunoSEQ assay. Extracted genomic DNA from each cell subset was distributed evenly across all wells of several immunoSEQ 96-well plates, and each plate was treated as a replicate. For sorted subsets, roughly 200 ng of genomic DNA, equivalent to tens of thousands of T cell genomes, went into each replicate PCR. The purified libraries were quantified using a Qubit 3.0 fluorometer, sized with a Bioanalyzer 2100, and then quantified again using the KAPA Library Quantification kit. Each immunoSEQ 96-well plate was sequenced on its own single-read 150-cycle Illumina NextSeq 550 flow cell. The authors processed their data as follows. Because the immunoSEQ output included only junctional sequences and no quality scores, the filtering could not be the same as the filtering used for full-length reads. Sequences were annotated with PyIR, a Python wrapper for IgBLAST v1.9, and V/J genes and CDR3 were assigned using IMGT germline references. Reads were filtered out if the reads had weak V/J assignments (E-value above 1e-6), no CDR3, stop codons, out-of-frame junctions, or ambiguous translated residues. V3J clonotypes were defined as sequences sharing an identical inferred V gene, J gene, and CDR3 amino acid sequence. Percentage overlap between repertoires was computed as shared unique clonotypes divided by the size of the smaller repertoire. RTK rarefaction, the Chao1 estimator, and Recon v2.1 estimates of unobserved clonotypes were used to assess repertoire richness. Generation probabilities were computed with OLGA for all TCRbeta clonotypes obtained by the gDNA method from four donors. TCRdb mirrors the immuneACCESS table, restricted to in-frame sequences. Some clones are absent from its copies; in checked studies, under half trace to an unresolved V gene, and the reason for the others is unknown. V and J calls and clone size come straight from that table; D and trimming were deduced from the DNA. The sample yields around 620,000 clones; approximately 96% were counted once. Over 0.1% of the sample is held by the ten biggest clonotypes.

A word on this clone: Its antigen remains undetermined. Qualities for individual bases were not recorded, and no much larger clone is one base off.

This TCR was recovered from a woman aged 25 to 39 in good health. The rearranged segments are TRBV23-1 and TRBJ2-7; no confident D gene assignment can be made. TRBV23-1 is designated an ORF whose function remains uncertain. Sequencing was performed on naive CD8+ T cells sorted from blood. The sample's cell subset or site label, in plain terms: CD45RA+CCR7+. The CDR3 reads CASSGSSYEQYF. The DNA reads as follows: TGCGCCAGCAGCGGTAGCTCCTACGAGCAGTACTTC.